This T cell receptor beta chain was sequenced for a study of blood T cell repertoires in COVID-19. Whole-study context: Samples came from the United States, Italy and Spain, spanning acute and convalescent COVID-19.

Original methodology: Scientists estimated how many nucleated cells there were by amplifying reference gene primers. Sequencing used immunoSEQ multiplex PCR; TCRdb keeps in-frame clones, though not all of them. V and J calls and clone size are as listed in that table; D and trimming were resolved from the DNA. The sample shows about 190,000 clones, 89% of them seen only once. Per germline, CDR1 KGHSH and CDR2 LQKENI. The CDR3 is 14 amino acids. The germline V and J ends were trimmed by 0 bases and 8 bases, with 10 bases remaining between them. Sequencing was done on a sample of peripheral blood. The sequence derives from a man between 35 and 55 years old with acute or convalescent COVID-19. V gene TRBV18 combines with J gene TRBJ1-4; the D gene is possibly TRBD1 (6 bases). CDR3 in amino acids: CASSPPGRGEKLFF. The DNA for the CDR3 is TGTGCCAGCTCACCACCAGGCAGGGGAGAAAAACTGTTTTTT.